This TCR beta chain was recovered during a study of T-cell reconstitution after alpha-beta-depleted transplantation in children. Germline CDR1 and CDR2: MDHEN and SYDVKM. The CDR3 length is 15 residues. The J segment lost 3 bases and the V segment lost 6 bases, leaving 8 bases of the junction unmatched. This clonotype is medium-sized. The library targeted TCRbeta and was prepared with unique molecular identifiers. TCRdb recomputed calls from the PCR reads with MiXCR, one row per CDR3 protein. The table records 25,000 to 30,000 distinct CDR3 sequences, 5.5% to 7.5% of them present only once. The V and J genes are TRBV28 and TRBJ2-1; the match to TRBD1 covers 7 bases. The TCR was taken from a male patient younger than 18 who had a stem cell transplant for acute myeloid leukemia, so the T cells may come from the graft donor. This specimen was PBMCs, mostly from graft donor cells, taken 180 days after TCRalphabeta/CD19-depleted stem cell transplant. DNA for the CDR3: TGTGCCAGCAGCCGTCAGGGGGTGGGCTACAATGAGCAGTTCTTC. It is translated as CASSRQGVGYNEQFF.